This T cell receptor (beta chain) was recovered during a study of blood T cells in healthy people across ages. General study findings and limits: PBMCs left unsorted prevented a conclusive naive versus antigen-experienced comparison.

A sample-barcoded 5' primer and a J-beta primer mix were used in a second PCR of about 7 to 12 cycles. TCRdb recomputed calls from the 5' RACE reads with MiXCR, one row per CDR3 protein. The data contain approximately 1.5 million distinct CDR3 sequences, 30% to 40% of them singletons. This clonotype was observed a few times. Its antigen is still unknown. CDR1 and CDR2 from the germline V gene are SGHTA and FQGNSA. The CDR3 has 16 amino acids. Sequenced: blood. The TCR originated in a woman in her twenties or thirties in good health. The chain is built from TRBV7-2 and TRBJ2-4; TRBD2 matches at 8 bases. The end of the DNA fits TRBJ2-7 better, so the J call may be wrong. CDR3 loop: CASSLVGSGVPYEQYF. The CDR3 bases are TGTGCCAGCAGCTTAGTGGGTAGCGGGGTCCCCTACGAGCAGTACTTC.